The clone carrying this T cell receptor (beta chain) showed up just a few times. What it recognizes is unknown. These data originate in a study of cytomegalovirus exposure and HLA in healthy donors. Overall study findings and caveats: The listing of 150 or so TCR beta chains classed them as cytomegalovirus-associated. Earlier analysis yielded a pattern in which most TCR beta V segments were productive about 90% or about 30% of the time.

This CDR3 has 11 residues. V dropped 8 bases and J dropped 8 bases, with 12 bases sitting between them. Looked up from germline, CDR1 is MNHNS and CDR2 is SASEGT. With 60 Vbeta and 13 Jbeta primers, the PCR was carried out. Data came from immunoSEQ multiplex PCR; TCRdb stores just in-frame clones and leaves some out. The sample lists about 160,000 clones; around 79% were seen once. V gene TRBV6-1 combines with J gene TRBJ1-2; D is unclear. Material: PBMCs. The clonotype originates from a woman between 45 and 60 years old in good health and CMV-seropositive. The DNA for the CDR3 is TGTGCCAGCGTTAGCGGGCGAGGCTACACCTTC. Translated, it gives CASVSGRGYTF.